A single sample gave rise to the 4 T cell receptor beta chains below, sequenced in a study of beta chain features in type 1 diabetes listed by TCRdb under 2018. Study-wide findings and limitations: A moderate but significant shortening of TCRB CDR3 length was observed in type 1 diabetes patients in all four CD4+ subsets.

Libraries were built with the immunoSEQ multiplex PCR assay. The entire amount of isolated RNA was reverse transcribed using the High Capacity cDNA Reverse Transcription Kit, so the sequenced TCRB transcripts were expressed ones. As stored in TCRdb, this immuneACCESS dataset retains in-frame rearrangements with V and J assigned. A fraction of the clones does not appear; measured against another copy, unresolved V genes explain less than half of the discrepancy, and the remainder lacks a known reason. This sample comprises over 150,000 clones, less than 10% of them detected only once. Of the sample, about 0.5% falls within the top ten clones. These receptors are not linked to any known antigen. The sample comprised central memory CD4+ T cells from blood. The receptors shown here come from a man between 18 and 29 years old with type 1 diabetes.

This clone was counted a few times. This rearrangement joins TRBV7-2 to TRBJ2-5; 9 bases align to TRBD2. Germline V CDR1 and CDR2: SGHTA, FQGNSA. V was clipped by 5 bases and J by 4 bases; unmatched bases: 5. This CDR3 contains 14 residues. CDR3 amino acids: CASSRGGVRETQYF. In DNA, the CDR3 is TGTGCCAGCAGCCGCGGGGGGGTCAGAGAGACCCAGTACTTC.

Ten or more counts support this clone. The chain carries TRBV10-3 and TRBJ1-2, with a weak D call TRBD1 (5 bases). CDR3 length: 13 residues. V was trimmed by 5 bases and J by 8 bases, leaving 15 bases between them. Germline V gene data show CDR1 as ENHRY and CDR2 as SYGVKD. The CDR3 DNA reads TGTGCCATCAGTACCGGGGGAGAGGACGGCTACACCTTC. Translating gives CAISTGGEDGYTF.

This clone has more than one count but fewer than ten. V and J are TRBV7-2 and TRBJ2-3, with 8 nucleotides matching TRBD2. CDR1 SGHTA and CDR2 FQGNSA come from the germline V gene. CDR3 length: 16 amino acids. J lost 1 base, V lost 3 bases, and 6 bases had no gene match. The CDR3 loop reads CASSFLAGQGTDTQYF. In DNA form, the CDR3 reads TGTGCCAGCAGCTTCCTAGCGGGCCAAGGCACAGATACGCAGTATTTT.

The rearrangement joins TRBV18 to TRBJ2-7, with D maybe TRBD1 (6 bases). The germline V gene has CDR1 KGHSH and CDR2 LQKENI. Trimming cost V 3 bases and J 6 bases, with 18 bases left between them. The CDR3 consists of 15 residues. CDR3 sequence reads: CASSPDRQNVGEQYF. The CDR3 DNA follows: TGTGCCAGCTCACCCGACAGGCAAAACGTAGGCGAGCAGTACTTC.